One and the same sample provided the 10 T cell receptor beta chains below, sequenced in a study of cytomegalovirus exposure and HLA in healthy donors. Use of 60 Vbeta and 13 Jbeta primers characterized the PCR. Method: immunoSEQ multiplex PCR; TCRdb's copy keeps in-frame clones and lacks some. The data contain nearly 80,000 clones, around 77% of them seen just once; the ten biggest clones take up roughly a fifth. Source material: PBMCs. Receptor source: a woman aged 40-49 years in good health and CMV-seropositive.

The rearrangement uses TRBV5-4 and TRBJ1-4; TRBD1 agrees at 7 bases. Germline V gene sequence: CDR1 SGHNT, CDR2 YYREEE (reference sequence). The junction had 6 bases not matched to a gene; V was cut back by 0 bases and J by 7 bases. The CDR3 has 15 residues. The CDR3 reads CASSLEGARSEKLFF. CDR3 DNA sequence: TGTGCCAGCAGCTTGGAGGGGGCCAGGAGTGAAAAACTGTTTTTT.

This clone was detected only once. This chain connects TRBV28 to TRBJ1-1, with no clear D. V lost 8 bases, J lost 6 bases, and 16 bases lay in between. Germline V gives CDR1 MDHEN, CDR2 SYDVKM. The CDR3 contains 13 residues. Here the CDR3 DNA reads TGTGCCAGCTCAGGCCCTACGGTCCCTGAAGCTTTCTTT. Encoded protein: CASSGPTVPEAFF. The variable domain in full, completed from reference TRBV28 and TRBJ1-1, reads DVKVTQSSRYLVKRTGEKVFLECVQDMDHENMFWYRQDPGLGLRLIYFSYDVKMKEKGDIPEGYSVSREKKERFSLILESASTNQTSMYLCASSGPTVPEAFFGQGTRLTVV.

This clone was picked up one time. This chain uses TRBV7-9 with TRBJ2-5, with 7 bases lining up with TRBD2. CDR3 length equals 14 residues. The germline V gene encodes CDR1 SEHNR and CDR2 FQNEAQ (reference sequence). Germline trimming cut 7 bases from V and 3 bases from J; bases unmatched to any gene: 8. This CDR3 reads CASTLLLAEETQYF. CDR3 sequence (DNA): TGTGCCAGCACCCTCCTTCTAGCGGAAGAGACCCAGTACTTC.

CDR3: CVRSLTSGSPHEQYF. The CDR3 DNA sequence: TGTGTCAGAAGCTTAACTAGCGGGAGTCCACACGAGCAGTACTTC. The rearrangement links TRBV7-5 to TRBJ2-7; the D call in the table, TRBD2, was not verified against the DNA. TRBV7-5 has pseudogene status. CDR3 length: 15 amino acids.

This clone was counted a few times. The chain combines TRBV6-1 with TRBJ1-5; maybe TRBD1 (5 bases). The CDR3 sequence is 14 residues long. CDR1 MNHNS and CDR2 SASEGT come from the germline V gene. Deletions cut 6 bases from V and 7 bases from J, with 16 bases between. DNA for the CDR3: TGTGCCAGCAGCTTAGACAGAACCTTACAGCCCCAGCATTTT. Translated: CASSLDRTLQPQHF.

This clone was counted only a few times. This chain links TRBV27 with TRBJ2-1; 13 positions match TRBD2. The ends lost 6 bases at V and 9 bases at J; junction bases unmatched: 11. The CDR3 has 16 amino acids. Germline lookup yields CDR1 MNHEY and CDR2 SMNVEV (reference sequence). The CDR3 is CASRDPGTSGIGEQFF. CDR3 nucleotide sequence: TGTGCCAGCAGGGACCCCGGGACTAGCGGGATCGGTGAGCAGTTCTTC.

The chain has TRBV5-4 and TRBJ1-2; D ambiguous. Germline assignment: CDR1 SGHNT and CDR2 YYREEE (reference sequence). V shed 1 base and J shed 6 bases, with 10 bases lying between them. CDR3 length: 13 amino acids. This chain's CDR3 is CASSLFIQDGYTF. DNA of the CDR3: TGTGCCAGCAGCTTGTTTATTCAGGATGGCTACACCTTC.

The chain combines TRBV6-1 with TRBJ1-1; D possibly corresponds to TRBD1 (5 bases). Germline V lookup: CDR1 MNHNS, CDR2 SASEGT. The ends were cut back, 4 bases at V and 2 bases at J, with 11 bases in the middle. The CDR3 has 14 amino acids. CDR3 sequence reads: CASSGRQHNTEAFF. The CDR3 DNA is TGTGCCAGCAGTGGGCGACAGCACAACACTGAAGCTTTCTTT.

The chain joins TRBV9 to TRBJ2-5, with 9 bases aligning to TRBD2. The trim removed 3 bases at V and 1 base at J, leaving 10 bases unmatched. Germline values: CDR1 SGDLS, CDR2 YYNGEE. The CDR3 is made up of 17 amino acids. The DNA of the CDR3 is TGTGCCAGCAGCGCCGGAGGCCAGCGGGGGGTCCAAGAGACCCAGTACTTC. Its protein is CASSAGGQRGVQETQYF.

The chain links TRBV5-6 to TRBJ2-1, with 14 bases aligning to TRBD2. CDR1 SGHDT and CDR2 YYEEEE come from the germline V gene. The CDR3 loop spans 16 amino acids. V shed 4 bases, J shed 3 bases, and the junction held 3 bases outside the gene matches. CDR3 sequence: CASSRLAGGNYNEQFF. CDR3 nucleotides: TGTGCCAGCAGCCGACTAGCGGGAGGGAACTACAATGAGCAGTTCTTC.